These 30 T cell receptor beta chains share one sample of origin, sequenced in a study of somatic mutations in cytotoxic T cells in rheumatoid arthritis. Assay: immunoSEQ multiplex PCR; the TCRdb copy retains only in-frame clones and omits some. This table has 12,000 or so clones, about 80% appearing once. Source material: CD8+ T cells sorted from blood. The receptors originated from a man aged 45-65 years in good health.

The rearrangement joins TRBV6-5 to TRBJ2-1; D gene ambiguous. There are 13 residues in the CDR3. Germline CDR1 and CDR2: MNHEY and SVGAGI. V lost 2 bases, J lost 6 bases, and 8 bases lay in between. The CDR3 sequence is CASSYNAPNEQFF. Written as DNA, the CDR3 is TGTGCCAGCAGTTACAATGCCCCCAATGAGCAGTTCTTC.

The V gene is TRBV14, the J gene TRBJ1-2; weak D call: TRBD1 (6 bases). Deletions cut 5 bases from V and 3 bases from J, with 10 bases between. Germline V gives CDR1 SGHDN, CDR2 FVKESK. CDR3 size: 13 residues. CDR3 sequence: CASSDGQYYGYTF. Here the CDR3 DNA reads TGTGCCAGCAGCGACGGACAGTACTATGGCTACACCTTC.

V usage is TRBV10-1 and J usage is TRBJ2-3; TRBD1 or TRBD2 may be the D gene (5 bases each). V shed 4 bases and J shed 5 bases, with 16 bases lying between them. The CDR3 runs to 15 residues. Germline loops: CDR1 WNHNN, CDR2 SYGVQD (reference sequence). The CDR3 spells CASSVRDPQGDTQYF. CDR3 DNA: TGCGCCAGCAGTGTCCGGGACCCCCAGGGAGATACGCAGTATTTT.

This chain uses TRBV2 with TRBJ2-5; 8 positions agree with TRBD1. The CDR3 covers 15 residues. V was pared by 1 base and J by 4 bases, with 5 bases of the junction left unmatched. Germline CDR1 SNHLY, CDR2 FYNNEI. In DNA form, the CDR3 reads TGTGCCAGCAGTGAAGGTGTAGGACAGGGAGAGACCCAGTACTTC. Protein product: CASSEGVGQGETQYF.

This chain uses TRBV7-8 with TRBJ1-1; D not resolved. Germline-derived CDR1 and CDR2 are SGHVS and FQNEAQ. Trimming stripped 2 bases from V and 0 bases from J, with 4 bases between. The length of the CDR3 is 13 residues. The chain's CDR3 is CASSLILNTEAFF. CDR3 bases: TGTGCCAGCAGCTTAATTCTGAACACTGAAGCTTTCTTT.

V is TRBV5-1 and J is TRBJ2-1, with D perhaps matching TRBD1 (6 bases). Germline CDR1 and CDR2: SGHRS and YFSETQ. The CDR3 is made up of 16 amino acids. V gave up 0 bases and J gave up 0 bases, with 10 bases separating them. CDR3 region: CASSLVGGLSYNEQFF. CDR3 in DNA: TGCGCCAGCAGCTTGGTAGGGGGTCTCTCCTACAATGAGCAGTTCTTC.

This chain's CDR3 is CASSTAGGYSPLHF. DNA for the CDR3: TGCGCCAGCAGCACGGCGGGGGGATATTCACCCCTCCACTTT. The chain uses TRBV5-1 and TRBJ1-6, with D maybe TRBD1 (5 bases). Trimming removed 4 bases from V and 8 bases from J, with 13 bases in between. Germline CDR1 is SGHRS and CDR2 is YFSETQ. This CDR3 region has 14 residues. Using reference TRBV5-1 and TRBJ1-6 for the parts outside the CDR3, the full variable domain is KAGVTQTPRYLIKTRGQQVTLSCSPISGHRSVSWYQQTPGQGLQFLFEYFSETQRNKGNFPGRFSGRQFSNSRSEMNVSTLELGDSALYLCASSTAGGYSPLHFGNGTRLTVT.

CDR3 sequence reads: CASSLYGASYEQYF. The CDR3 nucleotides are TGTGCCAGCAGCTTGTACGGGGCCTCCTACGAGCAGTACTTC. V and J are TRBV5-6 and TRBJ2-7; possibly TRBD1 or TRBD2 for D (5 bases each). This CDR3 region has 14 residues. Germline CDR1 and CDR2: SGHDT and YYEEEE. Trimming left V 1 base short and J 0 bases short, with 8 bases between.

About this clone: Other nucleotide sequences from this sample produce the same CDR3. CDR3 amino acids: CASSLAGGYTEAFF. CDR3 nucleotides: TGCGCCAGCAGCTTGGCGGGGGGGTACACTGAAGCTTTCTTT. The chain is built from TRBV5-1 and TRBJ1-1; a possible D gene is TRBD1 (5 bases). Germline V gives CDR1 SGHRS, CDR2 YFSETQ. V was clipped by 0 bases and J by 3 bases, with 9 bases between them. This CDR3 has 14 amino acids.

This clone was seen only once. The rearrangement uses TRBV9 and TRBJ2-7; 10 nucleotides line up with TRBD2. This CDR3 is built from 16 residues. Germline lookup yields CDR1 SGDLS and CDR2 YYNGEE. The V gene end was trimmed by 4 bases and the J gene end by 7 bases; junction bases not matched to a gene: 14. CDR3 amino acids: CASSSLGQAGGEEQYF. In DNA, the CDR3 is TGTGCCAGCAGCTCCCTCGGACAAGCGGGAGGGGAAGAGCAGTACTTC.

This clone was detected a few times. V and J are TRBV13 and TRBJ2-7, with TRBD2 identical over 8 bases. J lost 0 bases, V lost 5 bases, and 9 bases had no gene match. Germline lookup yields CDR1 PRHDT and CDR2 FYEKMQ (reference sequence). The CDR3 covers 16 residues. The CDR3 bases are TGTGCCAGCAGCCAACGTCAACTAGCGGCCTCCTACGAGCAGTACTTC. Protein: CASSQRQLAASYEQYF.

DNA of the CDR3: TGCGCCAGCAGTGAGTTGGGTGGTGATGAGCAGTTCTTC. Residues: CASSELGGDEQFF. This sequence joins TRBV10-2 and TRBJ2-1; D gene unclear. The V end lost 1 base, the J end lost 8 bases, and 9 bases lay between the germline ends. Germline V lookup: CDR1 WSHSY, CDR2 SAAADI. The CDR3 has 13 amino acids.

The gene calls are TRBV4-1 and TRBJ2-1; possible D gene TRBD2, 6 bases. V gave up 0 bases and J gave up 8 bases, with 17 bases separating them. CDR1 and CDR2 from the germline V gene are MGHRA and YSYEKL. CDR3 length: 16 amino acids. The CDR3 nucleotides are TGCGCCAGCAGCCAAGATCCGGGGGTTCAGTTCGATGAGCAGTTCTTC. Translation: CASSQDPGVQFDEQFF.

The chain combines TRBV6-1 with TRBJ2-1, with a tentative D call TRBD1 (6 bases). The CDR3 has 15 amino acids. V was pared by 3 bases and J by 4 bases, with 13 bases between. Germline V lookup: CDR1 MNHNS, CDR2 SASEGT. The CDR3 loop is CASSDKQGPYNEQFF. CDR3 nucleotide sequence: TGTGCCAGCAGTGATAAGCAGGGGCCGTACAATGAGCAGTTCTTC.

The gene calls are TRBV6-1 and TRBJ1-5; D not certain. CDR1 MNHNS and CDR2 SASEGT come from the germline V gene. CDR3 size: 14 residues. The ends were cut back, 6 bases at V and 2 bases at J, with 11 bases in the middle. In DNA form, the CDR3 reads TGTGCCAGCAGAACTTGGGATGGCAATCAGCCCCAGCATTTT. Amino acids: CASRTWDGNQPQHF.

The rearrangement uses TRBV5-6 and TRBJ1-2, with D tentatively TRBD1 (5 bases). CDR3 length equals 11 residues. V was trimmed by 6 bases and J by 12 bases, leaving 15 bases between them. Germline values: CDR1 SGHDT, CDR2 YYEEEE. The CDR3 DNA is TGTGCCAGCACCCGGGGGGGGGTTGACACCTTC. Amino acids: CASTRGGVDTF.

The rearrangement joins TRBV10-3 to TRBJ1-1; D not resolved. Deletions cut 3 bases from V and 0 bases from J, with 8 bases between. CDR1 ENHRY and CDR2 SYGVKD come from the germline V gene. CDR3 length equals 14 residues. The CDR3 region is CAISETEMNTEAFF. DNA of the CDR3: TGTGCCATCAGTGAAACAGAGATGAACACTGAAGCTTTCTTT.

This chain's CDR3 is CASSTDRGFDYGYTF. In DNA, the CDR3 is TGTGCCAGCAGTACCGACAGGGGGTTTGACTATGGCTACACCTTC. This chain uses TRBV6-5 with TRBJ1-2; 9 bases are a match to TRBD1. The CDR3 spans 15 residues. Per germline, CDR1 MNHEY and CDR2 SVGAGI. Trimming at V came to 5 bases and at J to 3 bases, leaving 7 bases not matched to a gene.

As concerns this clone: The same CDR3 is also encoded by other DNA sequences in this sample. The chain recombines TRBV7-9 with TRBJ1-6, with D tentatively TRBD1 (5 bases). The CDR3 spans 16 residues. The V gene lost 3 bases and the J gene lost 7 bases, with 16 bases spanning the gap. Germline loops: CDR1 SEHNR, CDR2 FQNEAQ (reference sequence). CDR3 sequence: CASSLYSGRGNSPLHF. DNA for the CDR3: TGTGCCAGCAGCTTGTACAGTGGGAGGGGCAATTCACCCCTCCACTTT. Together with reference TRBV7-9 and TRBJ1-6, the CDR3 gives the full variable domain: DTGVSQNPRHKITKRGQNVTFRCDPISEHNRLYWYRQTLGQGPEFLTYFQNEAQLEKSRLLSDRFSAERPKGSFSTLEIQRTEQGDSAMYLCASSLYSGRGNSPLHFGNGTRLTVT.

This chain joins TRBV5-5 and TRBJ2-5, with 10 bases identical to TRBD1. The CDR3 consists of 14 residues. Germline V lookup: CDR1 SGHKS, CDR2 YYEKEE (reference sequence). V lost 4 bases and J lost 5; bases outside the gene matches: 5. CDR3 sequence: CASSGGTGDETQYF. The CDR3 DNA reads as TGTGCCAGCAGCGGAGGGACAGGGGACGAGACCCAGTACTTC.

The V call is TRBV7-9, the J call TRBJ2-1; 8 bases line up with TRBD1. Germline V gene sequence: CDR1 SEHNR, CDR2 FQNEAQ (reference sequence). This CDR3 contains 15 residues. J was trimmed by 3 bases and V by 6 bases; bases with no gene match: 7. The CDR3, as DNA: TGTGCCAGCAGTCTGACAGGGGAGAACTACAATGAGCAGTTCTTC. It is translated as CASSLTGENYNEQFF.

J is TRBJ1-4 and V is TRBV25-1; 7 bases are a match to TRBD1. Losses at the gene ends were 4 bases for V and 8 bases for J; bases not matched to a gene: 4. The CDR3 extends over 13 amino acids. Germline V CDR1 and CDR2: MGHDK, SYGVNS. The CDR3 bases are TGTGCCAGCAGTGGGGACAGTTGGGAAAAACTGTTTTTT. Protein product: CASSGDSWEKLFF.

This clone is large (0.1 to 1%) within its sample. CDR3 amino acids: CASSLYGGDEQYV. The CDR3 bases are TGTGCCAGCAGCTTGTATGGAGGGGACGAGCAGTACGTC. The V call is TRBV5-6, the J call TRBJ2-7; tentatively, D is TRBD2 (6 bases). The V and J ends lost 1 base and 5 bases respectively, with 10 bases between them. Germline lookup yields CDR1 SGHDT and CDR2 YYEEEE. The CDR3 has 13 residues.

V and J are TRBV28 and TRBJ1-5, with 8 bases aligning to TRBD1. The germline gives CDR1 MDHEN, CDR2 SYDVKM. CDR3 length: 14 residues. The J segment lost 5 bases and the V segment lost 3 bases, leaving 3 bases of the junction unmatched. The CDR3, as DNA: TGTGCCAGCAGTTTCGACAGGGGCGATCAGCCCCAGCATTTT. It codes for CASSFDRGDQPQHF. Drawing the rest from reference TRBV28 and TRBJ1-5, the complete variable domain is DVKVTQSSRYLVKRTGEKVFLECVQDMDHENMFWYRQDPGLGLRLIYFSYDVKMKEKGDIPEGYSVSREKKERFSLILESASTNQTSMYLCASSFDRGDQPQHFGDGTRLSIL.

V is TRBV11-2 and J is TRBJ2-7; D ambiguous. This CDR3 has 14 amino acids. The germline V gene has CDR1 SGHAT and CDR2 FQNNGV. The V end lost 1 base, the J end lost 3 bases, and 10 bases lay between the germline ends. The CDR3 region has the DNA TGTGCCAGCAGCTTAGCTGGCAAAAACTACGAGCAGTACTTC. Residues: CASSLAGKNYEQYF.

This chain connects TRBV6-5 to TRBJ2-7, with D possibly matching TRBD2 (6 bases). CDR1 is MNHEY and CDR2 is SVGAGI in the germline V gene. V lost 0 bases and J 2 bases, leaving 8 bases between the germline ends. The CDR3 length is 14 residues. This CDR3 is CASSYSGRTYEQYF. CDR3 nucleotide sequence: TGTGCCAGCAGTTACTCGGGGAGGACCTACGAGCAGTACTTC.

The V and J genes are TRBV4-1 and TRBJ2-7; 7 nucleotides line up with TRBD1. Germline assignment: CDR1 MGHRA and CDR2 YSYEKL. The CDR3 consists of 17 residues. V was clipped by 2 bases and J by 4 bases; unmatched bases: 14. CDR3 sequence: CASSQLIRDRLRYEQYV. The CDR3 region has the DNA TGCGCCAGCAGCCAACTTATCCGGGACAGACTAAGATACGAGCAGTACGTC.

This chain connects TRBV18 to TRBJ2-7; the D is unclear. The CDR3 length is 13 residues. Germline values: CDR1 KGHSH, CDR2 LQKENI. The V end was cut by 2 bases, the J end by 2 bases, with 7 bases between. The CDR3 region has the DNA TGTGCCAGCTCACCAGACATTACCTACGAGCAGTACTTC. Translation: CASSPDITYEQYF. Using reference TRBV18 and TRBJ2-7 for the parts outside the CDR3, the full variable domain is NAGVMQNPRHLVRRRGQEARLRCSPMKGHSHVYWYRQLPEEGLKFMVYLQKENIIDESGMPKERFSAEFPKEGPSILRIQQVVRGDSAAYFCASSPDITYEQYFGPGTRLTVT.

DNA of the CDR3: TGTGCCAGCAGGGACAGGCCAGAGGTCTACGAGCAGTACGTC. This sequence encodes CASRDRPEVYEQYV. The chain links TRBV5-8 to TRBJ2-7; TRBD1 aligns across 7 bases. This CDR3 is 14 amino acids long. The trim removed 5 bases at V and 3 bases at J, leaving 8 bases unmatched. CDR1 is SGHTS and CDR2 is YDEGEE in the germline V gene.

A few counts support this clone. This chain links TRBV6-5 with TRBJ1-5; the match to TRBD1 covers 7 bases. The CDR3 runs 14 residues. Unmatched junction bases numbered 6, after V lost 5 bases and J lost 5 bases. Germline V gives CDR1 MNHEY, CDR2 SVGAGI. CDR3 residues: CASSDRAMHQPQHF. For the CDR3, the DNA is TGTGCCAGCAGTGACAGGGCGATGCATCAGCCCCAGCATTTT.